These 17 T cell receptor beta chains came from one sample sequenced in a study of shared clonotypes between healthy human individuals. Generated by immunoSEQ multiplex PCR, the TCRdb table keeps only in-frame clones and is missing some. The profile shows 450,000 to 550,000 clones, about four fifths of them singletons. The specimen was PBMCs. The receptors shown here come from a woman in her thirties or forties in good health. Some clones in this sample may be carry-over from other donors' samples.

This clone appeared a single time. The chain links TRBV7-9 to TRBJ1-6; D gene unclear. The V end was cut by 5 bases, the J end by 1 base, with 6 bases between. The V gene's germline CDR1 is SEHNR and CDR2 FQNEAQ (reference sequence). The CDR3 has 14 amino acids. The CDR3 coding sequence is TGTGCCAGCAGCGAGGGTTCCTATAATTCACCCCTCCACTTT. Amino acids: CASSEGSYNSPLHF.

This chain joins TRBV9 and TRBJ2-5; maybe TRBD2 (6 bases). The germline V gene has CDR1 SGDLS and CDR2 YYNGEE. V was clipped by 4 bases and J by 2 bases, with 15 bases between them. There are 15 residues in the CDR3. The CDR3 reads CASSLTGTLQETQYF. The CDR3 DNA follows: TGTGCCAGCAGCCTAACCGGGACTCTACAAGAGACCCAGTACTTC. Together with reference TRBV9 and TRBJ2-5, the CDR3 gives the full variable domain: DSGVTQTPKHLITATGQRVTLRCSPRSGDLSVYWYQQSLDQGLQFLIQYYNGEERAKGNILERFSAQQFPDLHSELNLSSLELGDSALYFCASSLTGTLQETQYFGPGTRLLVL.

This clone was seen a few times. The rearrangement links TRBV27 to TRBJ2-1; 8 bases match TRBD2. Trimming removed 8 bases from V and 9 bases from J; junction bases left unmatched: 27. Germline lookup yields CDR1 MNHEY and CDR2 SMNVEV (reference sequence). CDR3 size: 19 residues. The CDR3 loop is CASPKQGIGGRKKAGEQFF. The CDR3, as DNA: TGTGCCAGCCCCAAGCAGGGGATCGGCGGGAGGAAGAAGGCCGGTGAGCAGTTCTTC.

In this sample, this clone turned up many times. The chain is built from TRBV5-1 and TRBJ2-1; 8 nucleotides agree with TRBD2. CDR1 is SGHRS, CDR2 YFSETQ, per germline. J gave up 9 bases and V 3 bases, and 5 bases lay outside the gene matches. The CDR3 loop spans 13 amino acids. This chain's CDR3 is CASSSGLAGEQFF. CDR3 nucleotide sequence: TGCGCCAGCAGCTCCGGACTAGCAGGTGAGCAGTTCTTC.

The V and J genes are TRBV30 and TRBJ2-7; D is undetermined. The CDR3 has 15 amino acids. Looked up from germline, CDR1 is GTSNPN and CDR2 is SVGIG (reference sequence). V lost 0 bases and J 2 bases, leaving 14 bases between the germline ends. For the CDR3, the DNA is TGTGCCTGGAGTGTACAAGCCTCTACTCCCTACGAGCAGTACTTC. Its protein product is CAWSVQASTPYEQYF.

V usage is TRBV28 and J usage is TRBJ2-2; D is unresolved. Trimming took off 4 bases at V and 2 bases at J, with 14 bases between the two ends. This CDR3 is 16 amino acids long. CDR1 is MDHEN and CDR2 is SYDVKM in the germline V gene. The chain's CDR3 is CASSSFGKGNTGELFF. CDR3 bases: TGTGCCAGCAGTTCCTTTGGGAAGGGAAACACCGGGGAGCTGTTTTTT. Based on the CDR3 plus reference TRBV28 and TRBJ2-2, the full variable domain is DVKVTQSSRYLVKRTGEKVFLECVQDMDHENMFWYRQDPGLGLRLIYFSYDVKMKEKGDIPEGYSVSREKKERFSLILESASTNQTSMYLCASSSFGKGNTGELFFGEGSRLTVL.

The chain couples TRBV14 to TRBJ2-7; no clear D. The CDR3 is 15 residues long. The V gene lost 0 bases and the J gene lost 0 bases, with 9 bases spanning the gap. The germline gives CDR1 SGHDN, CDR2 FVKESK. In DNA form, the CDR3 reads TGTGCCAGCAGCCAAGAGTGGGCTAGCTCCTACGAGCAGTACTTC. It codes for CASSQEWASSYEQYF.

The chain employs TRBV28 and TRBJ1-1, with D unclear. CDR1 and CDR2 (germline): MDHEN, SYDVKM. V lost 4 bases, J lost 10 bases, and 13 bases lay in between. The CDR3 contains 12 residues. The CDR3 sequence is CASSYQVAGAFF. The CDR3 DNA reads as TGTGCCAGCAGTTACCAGGTAGCGGGAGCTTTCTTT.

The chain joins TRBV2 to TRBJ1-2, with D perhaps TRBD1 (5 bases). Germline CDR1 is SNHLY and CDR2 is FYNNEI. V was shortened by 0 bases and J by 7 bases, with 12 bases between the two germline ends. The CDR3 runs 14 residues. The CDR3 bases are TGTGCCAGCAGTGAAGCAGGCAGGGTAGGTGGCTACACCTTC. Its translation: CASSEAGRVGGYTF.

The chain carries TRBV4-1 and TRBJ1-2, with a tentative D call TRBD1 (6 bases). Trimming left V 0 bases short and J 8 bases short, with 16 bases between. Germline V gives CDR1 MGHRA, CDR2 YSYEKL. CDR3 length: 15 residues. CDR3 DNA: TGCGCCAGCAGCCAAGAAAGGCCCAACAGGGCGGGCTACACCTTC. This translates into CASSQERPNRAGYTF.

The rearrangement uses TRBV5-1 and TRBJ1-1, with 7 nucleotides matching TRBD1. With V trimmed by 1 base and J by 0 bases, 3 bases remained unmatched. This CDR3 region has 15 residues. Per germline, CDR1 SGHRS and CDR2 YFSETQ. CDR3 nucleotide sequence: TGCGCCAGCAGCTTGACCGGGACAGTGAACACTGAAGCTTTCTTT. The encoded protein is CASSLTGTVNTEAFF.

The CDR3 is CASSLAAGGPYEQYF. The CDR3 nucleotides read TGTGCCAGCAGCTTAGCAGCGGGAGGGCCGTACGAGCAGTACTTC. The chain links TRBV7-2 to TRBJ2-7; 10 bases line up with TRBD2. The junction had 3 bases not matched to a gene; V was cut back by 0 bases and J by 4 bases. The length of the CDR3 is 15 residues. Looked up from germline, CDR1 is SGHTA and CDR2 is FQGNSA. The full variable domain, in which reference TRBV7-2 and TRBJ2-7 provide the parts outside the CDR3, is GAGVSQSPSNKVTEKGKDVELRCDPISGHTALYWYRQSLGQGLEFLIYFQGNSAPDKSGLPSDRFSAERTGGSVSTLTIQRTQQEDSAVYLCASSLAAGGPYEQYFGPGTRLTVT.

This sequence joins TRBV28 and TRBJ2-1; TRBD1 or TRBD2 may be the D gene (5 bases each). Trimming left V 3 bases short and J 7 bases short, with 16 bases between. Per germline, CDR1 MDHEN and CDR2 SYDVKM. The CDR3 runs 15 residues. The CDR3 spells CASSLIGGRGNEQFF. The CDR3 DNA sequence: TGTGCCAGCAGTTTGATTGGGGGTAGGGGTAATGAGCAGTTCTTC.

This clone was seen many times. The chain is built from TRBV4-2 and TRBJ2-7; tentative D call: TRBD2 (5 bases). CDR1 and CDR2 (germline): LGHNA, YNFKEQ. V dropped 0 bases and J dropped 0 bases, with 9 bases sitting between them. The CDR3 is 15 amino acids. CDR3: CASSQDPSSSYEQYF. Here the CDR3 DNA reads TGTGCCAGCAGCCAAGATCCTAGCAGCTCCTACGAGCAGTACTTC.

This clone was seen only a few times. The V gene is TRBV28, the J gene TRBJ1-1; 9 nucleotides match TRBD1. Trimming removed 3 bases from V and 5 bases from J; junction bases left unmatched: 10. Germline assignment: CDR1 MDHEN and CDR2 SYDVKM. CDR3 size: 16 residues. CDR3 nucleotides: TGTGCCAGCAGTTTTAACCGGGGACAGGGACGAACTGAAGCTTTCTTT. Encoded protein: CASSFNRGQGRTEAFF.

This clone was detected once. The genes are TRBV11-2 and TRBJ2-1, with 10 bases matching TRBD2. J lost 6 bases, V lost 0 bases, and 8 bases had no gene match. The CDR3 runs to 17 residues. Per the germline V gene, CDR1 is SGHAT and CDR2 is FQNNGV. Here the CDR3 reads CASSLDPSPSGSNEQFF. The CDR3 DNA sequence: TGTGCCAGCAGCTTAGATCCGTCGCCTAGCGGGAGCAATGAGCAGTTCTTC.

The V gene is TRBV28, the J gene TRBJ2-1; TRBD2 is a possible D gene (6 bases). The length of the CDR3 is 16 residues. The V and J ends lost 1 base and 0 bases respectively, with 10 bases between them. Germline lookup yields CDR1 MDHEN and CDR2 SYDVKM. The CDR3 DNA sequence: TGTGCCAGCAGTTTATTTTCGGGAGCCTCCTACAATGAGCAGTTCTTC. It translates to CASSLFSGASYNEQFF.